What follows are 7 T cell receptor beta chains derived from one specimen sequenced in a study of CD8 T cells in ankylosing spondylitis. Overall study findings and caveats: Ankylosing spondylitis blood appeared to carry a characteristic TCR beta motif of roughly 8 highly homologous variants.

TCRdb reprocessed the 5' RACE reads via MiXCR and lists one record per CDR3 protein. The sample has about 540,000 distinct CDR3 sequences; roughly an eighth are singletons. Antigen specificity for these receptors is unknown. The sample taken for sequencing was blood, either unsorted or a sorted T cell fraction (not recorded which). All receptors derive from a male donor with ankylosing spondylitis.

The V call is TRBV6-5, the J call TRBJ1-1; the match to TRBD1 covers 9 bases. CDR3 size: 14 residues. V was clipped by 0 bases and J by 9 bases; unmatched bases: 5. Germline-derived CDR1 and CDR2 are MNHEY and SVGAGI. CDR3 amino acids: CASSYSTTGGKAFF. CDR3 sequence (DNA): TGTGCCAGCAGTTACTCAACGACAGGGGGGAAAGCTTTCTTT.

This rearrangement joins TRBV5-5 to TRBJ1-2; 7 bases are a match to TRBD1. CDR1 SGHKS and CDR2 YYEKEE come from the germline V gene (reference sequence). This CDR3 spans 17 amino acids. The ends lost 0 bases at V and 3 bases at J; junction bases unmatched: 11. CDR3 amino acids: CASSLEGWGRGDYGYTF. The CDR3 DNA reads TGTGCCAGCAGCTTGGAAGGCTGGGGCAGGGGGGACTATGGCTACACCTTC.

This chain links TRBV4-1 with TRBJ2-7; D is uncertain. The CDR3 spans 15 residues. CDR1 and CDR2 (germline): MGHRA, YSYEKL. V was shortened by 0 bases and J by 0 bases, with 9 bases between the two germline ends. The CDR3 DNA is TGCGCCAGCAGCCAAGACAGCCTAGACTCCTACGAGCAGTACGTC. The encoded protein is CASSQDSLDSYEQYV.

The DNA for the CDR3 is TGCAGTGCTAGAAGGACAGGGAGCTCCTATAATTCACCCCTCCACTTT. Protein product: CSARRTGSSYNSPLHF. The J gene is TRBJ1-6, the V gene TRBV20-1; 8 nucleotides match TRBD1. With 2 bases clipped from V and 0 bases from J, the junction kept 3 bases outside the gene matches. This CDR3 is built from 16 residues. The germline V gene has CDR1 DFQATT and CDR2 SNEGSKA (reference sequence).

This clonotype occurred a few times. This may be a read error, as it is one base from a much larger clone. V gene TRBV7-9 combines with J gene TRBJ2-5, with D hard to call. The CDR3 extends over 12 amino acids. V lost 3 bases and J lost 2, with 4 bases in between. CDR1 SEHNR and CDR2 FQNEAQ come from the germline V gene (reference sequence). DNA of the CDR3: TGTGCCAGCAGCTTCCTACAAGAGACCCAGTACTTC. Its protein product is CASSFLQETQYF.

This clonotype was counted at least ten times. The rearrangement joins TRBV7-8 to TRBJ2-7; D is undetermined. The germline CDR1 and CDR2 sequences are SGHVS and FQNEAQ. Trimming removed 2 bases from V and 5 bases from J, with 7 bases in between. The CDR3 loop spans 12 amino acids. The CDR3: CASSLSTDEQYF. The CDR3 DNA is TGTGCCAGCAGCTTATCCACAGACGAGCAGTACTTC.

In its sample, this clonotype was seen a few times. The chain couples TRBV2 to TRBJ2-1; TRBD2 is a possible D gene (7 bases). This CDR3 contains 16 residues. The germline V gene encodes CDR1 SNHLY and CDR2 FYNNEI. With 2 bases removed from V and 1 base from J, the gap between germline ends came to 12 bases. CDR3 in DNA: TGTGCCAGCAGTGAATATGGGAGGGGGTCCTACAATGAGCAGTTCTTC. This gives the protein CASSEYGRGSYNEQFF. The whole variable domain, filled in from reference TRBV2 and TRBJ2-1, reads EPEVTQTPSHQVTQMGQEVILRCVPISNHLYFYWYRQILGQKVEFLVSFYNNEISEKSEIFDDQFSVERPDGSNFTLKIRSTKLEDSAMYFCASSEYGRGSYNEQFFGPGTRLTVL.